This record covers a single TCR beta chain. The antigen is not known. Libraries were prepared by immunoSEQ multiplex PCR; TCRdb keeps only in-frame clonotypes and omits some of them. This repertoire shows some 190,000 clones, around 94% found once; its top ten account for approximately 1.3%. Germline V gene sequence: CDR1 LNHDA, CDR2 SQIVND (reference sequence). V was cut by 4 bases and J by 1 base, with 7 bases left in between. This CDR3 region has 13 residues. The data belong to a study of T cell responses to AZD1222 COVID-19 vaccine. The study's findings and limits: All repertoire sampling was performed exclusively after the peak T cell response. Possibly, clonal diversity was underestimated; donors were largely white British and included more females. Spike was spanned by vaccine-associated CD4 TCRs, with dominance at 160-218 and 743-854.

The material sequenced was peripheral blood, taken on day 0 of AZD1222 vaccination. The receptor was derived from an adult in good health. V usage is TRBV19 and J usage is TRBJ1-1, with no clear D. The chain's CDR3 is CASSKRQNTEAFF. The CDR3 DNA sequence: TGTGCCAGTAGTAAGAGACAGAACACTGAAGCTTTCTTT.